The subject of this entry is one T cell receptor (beta chain). As yet, its antigen is unknown. With a J-beta primer mix and a sample-barcoded 5' primer, a second PCR ran roughly 7 to 11 cycles. A template-switch adaptor that had 12 random nucleotides put a tag on each cDNA molecule. TCRdb used MiXCR to reprocess the 5' RACE reads, holding one entry per CDR3 protein. The table records about 970,000 distinct CDR3 sequences, about 51% of them present only once. This entry is derived from a study of blood T cells in healthy people across ages. Study information: Capturing about one barcoded beta molecule per two T cells was achieved by template switching.

The V end lost 2 bases, the J end lost 2 bases, and 8 bases lay between the germline ends. The CDR3 spans 14 residues. Germline V gene data show CDR1 as SGHTA and CDR2 as FQGTGA. General study points: Diversity was higher, and naive CD4+ cells more numerous, in long-lived donors than in aged donors.

The clonotype comes from a woman aged 60 to 75 in good health. The chain joins TRBV7-3 to TRBJ2-3; D remains unclear. The sample taken for sequencing was blood. As DNA, the CDR3 is TGTGCCAGCAGCTTAGTTCCGCTCACAGATACGCAGTATTTT. The encoded protein is CASSLVPLTDTQYF.